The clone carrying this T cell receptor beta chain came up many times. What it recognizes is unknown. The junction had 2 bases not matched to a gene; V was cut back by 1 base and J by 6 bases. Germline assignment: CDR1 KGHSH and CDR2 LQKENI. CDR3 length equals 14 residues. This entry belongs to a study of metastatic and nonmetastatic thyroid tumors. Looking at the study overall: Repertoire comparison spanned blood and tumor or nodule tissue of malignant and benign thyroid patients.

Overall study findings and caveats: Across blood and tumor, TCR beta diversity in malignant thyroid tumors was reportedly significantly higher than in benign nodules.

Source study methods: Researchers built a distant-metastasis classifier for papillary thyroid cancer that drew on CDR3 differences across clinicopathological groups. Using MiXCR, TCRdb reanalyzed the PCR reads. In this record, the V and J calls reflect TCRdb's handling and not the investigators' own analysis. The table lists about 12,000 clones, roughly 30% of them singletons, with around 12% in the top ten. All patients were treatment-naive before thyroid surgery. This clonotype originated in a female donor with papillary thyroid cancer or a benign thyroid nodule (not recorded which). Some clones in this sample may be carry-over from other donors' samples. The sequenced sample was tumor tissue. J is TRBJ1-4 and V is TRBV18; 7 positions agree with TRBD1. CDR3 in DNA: TGTGCCAGCTCACCACGGCAGGGGGATGAAAAACTGTTTTTT. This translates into CASSPRQGDEKLFF.